This T cell receptor (beta chain) is drawn from a study of T cells after yellow fever vaccination. General observations from the study: Among primary-vaccination clones, most reappeared after the booster, at 95% to 96% for CD4 and more than 75% for CD8.

A few counts support this clonotype. As yet, its antigen is unknown. J gave up 7 bases and V 11 bases, and 13 bases lay outside the gene matches. The CDR3 runs 14 residues. TCRdb redid the calling of the 5' RACE reads with MiXCR, one entry per CDR3 protein. This table holds nearly 550,000 distinct CDR3 sequences, less than 20% found once. Sequencing was performed on PBMCs, taken 15 days after the yellow fever booster vaccination. This TCR came from a man aged 25-45 years who received the YFV17D yellow fever vaccine. This chain links TRBV12-3 or TRBV12-4 with TRBJ2-2; 7 positions match TRBD1. DNA for the CDR3: TGTGCCGGACGAGGGGGCGTAGGAAGCGGGGAGCTGTTTTTT. Protein sequence: CAGRGGVGSGELFF.